This T cell receptor (beta chain) was recorded in a study of blood T cell repertoires in COVID-19. Study-level information: The United States, Italy and Spain supplied acute and convalescent COVID-19 samples. T cells, B-cell-depleted T cells, or PBMCs supplied cDNA or gDNA.

This CDR3 is 13 amino acids long. V shed 0 bases and J shed 2 bases, with 5 bases lying between them. The germline CDR1 and CDR2 sequences are SGHNT and YYREEE (reference sequence). Seattle patients were enrolled during active infection and followed longitudinally. In the study's own analysis: For nucleated cells, counts were estimated from reference gene primer amplification. Measured with immunoSEQ multiplex PCR; TCRdb has only the in-frame clones, and not every one. Clonal size and the V and J genes are those of that table, whereas D and trimming came from the DNA. Here the sample spans 200,000 to 250,000 clones, about 88% being singletons.

This receptor was identified in a woman aged 45-59 years with COVID-19, enrolled during active disease. The genes are TRBV5-4 and TRBJ2-5; no reliable D call. The specimen sequenced was peripheral blood. The CDR3 bases are TGTGCCAGCAGCTTGGCCAGACAAGAGACCCAGTACTTC. Translating gives CASSLARQETQYF.